Listed here are 29 T cell receptor beta chains from one sample, sequenced in a study of blood T cell repertoires in COVID-19. Produced via immunoSEQ multiplex PCR; TCRdb's table is partial and in-frame only. The data show fewer than 300,000 clones, with under 90% seen just once and over 2.5% held by the top ten. Input material: peripheral blood. Receptors originate from a woman in her sixties with active or convalescent COVID-19.

This clone was seen only once. V is TRBV6-5 and J is TRBJ2-5, with 8 bases identical to TRBD1. V was pared by 2 bases and J by 4 bases, with 6 bases of the junction left unmatched. The CDR3 covers 15 residues. CDR1 is MNHEY, CDR2 SVGAGI, per germline. The CDR3 DNA reads TGTGCCAGCAGTTACCTCCAGGGGGCGTTAGAGACCCAGTACTTC. Protein sequence: CASSYLQGALETQYF.

The chain recombines TRBV6-4 with TRBJ1-5, with D possibly matching TRBD1 (6 bases). CDR3 length equals 16 residues. Trimming cost V 6 bases and J 3 bases, with 18 bases left between them. Germline CDR1 reads MRHNA; CDR2 reads SNTAGT. The CDR3 DNA sequence: TGTGCCAGCAGCGGCCCCCGGACAGCGCACAATCAGCCCCAGCATTTT. It yields the protein CASSGPRTAHNQPQHF.

Only one count was recorded for this clone. This chain uses TRBV18 with TRBJ2-7; 10 bases match TRBD2. CDR1 is KGHSH and CDR2 is LQKENI in the germline V gene. The V and J ends lost 4 bases and 4 bases, in that order; junction bases with no gene match: 7. The CDR3 has 15 residues. DNA for the CDR3: TGTGCCAGCTCACTAAGCGGGGGGGCGTCGTACGAGCAGTACTTC. This sequence encodes CASSLSGGASYEQYF.

This sequence joins TRBV6-1 and TRBJ1-1, with TRBD1 matching over 7 bases. Germline V gene lookup returns CDR1 MNHNS and CDR2 SASEGT. The V and J ends lost 2 bases and 4 bases, in that order; junction bases with no gene match: 4. The CDR3 contains 14 residues. The CDR3 loop reads CASSEHYRGTEAFF. The CDR3 coding sequence is TGTGCCAGCAGTGAACATTACAGGGGCACTGAAGCTTTCTTT.

This clone turned up a few times. V gene TRBV19 combines with J gene TRBJ1-2, with D maybe TRBD1 (5 bases). V lost 6 bases, J lost 4 bases, and 9 bases lay in between. The CDR3 contains 12 residues. From germline, CDR1 is LNHDA and CDR2 SQIVND (reference sequence). CDR3 nucleotides: TGTGCCAGTAGACAGGAGGGCTATGGCTACACCTTC. This translates into CASRQEGYGYTF.

The J gene is TRBJ2-3, the V gene TRBV9; D may be TRBD1 (6 bases). The length of the CDR3 is 16 residues. Germline CDR1 reads SGDLS; CDR2 reads YYNGEE. Trimming removed 0 bases at V and 0 bases at J, with 11 bases between. The CDR3 DNA follows: TGTGCCAGCAGCGTAGCTGGACAGACTAGCACAGATACGCAGTATTTT. This codes for CASSVAGQTSTDTQYF. Looking up the rest from reference TRBV9 and TRBJ2-3 gives the full variable domain: DSGVTQTPKHLITATGQRVTLRCSPRSGDLSVYWYQQSLDQGLQFLIQYYNGEERAKGNILERFSAQQFPDLHSELNLSSLELGDSALYFCASSVAGQTSTDTQYFGPGTRLTVL.

As DNA, the CDR3 is TGTGCCAGCAGAGTTGGCCCCACCGGCAATCAGCCCCAGCATTTT. It codes for CASRVGPTGNQPQHF. The gene calls are TRBV6-5 and TRBJ1-5; no clear D gene. Germline assignment: CDR1 MNHEY and CDR2 SVGAGI. This CDR3 has 15 residues. With 6 bases removed from V and 2 bases from J, the gap between germline ends came to 14 bases.

CDR3 amino acids: CASRHGQHYEQYF. The CDR3 nucleotides are TGCGCCAGCAGACATGGACAGCACTACGAGCAGTACTTC. The chain employs TRBV10-1 and TRBJ2-7, with TRBD1 as a possible D gene (6 bases). The CDR3 has 13 amino acids. Germline assignment: CDR1 WNHNN and CDR2 SYGVQD (reference sequence). V shed 6 bases and J shed 3 bases, with 12 bases lying between them.

The gene calls are TRBV5-6 and TRBJ2-7, with a possible D match to TRBD1 (6 bases). Trimming left V 4 bases short and J 6 bases short, with 14 bases between. CDR1 SGHDT and CDR2 YYEEEE come from the germline V gene. The CDR3 is 13 amino acids. The CDR3: CASSLAGAVEQYF. The CDR3 bases are TGTGCCAGCAGCCTCGCAGGGGCGGTCGAGCAGTACTTC.

This rearrangement joins TRBV11-2 to TRBJ1-2; tentative D call: TRBD1 (5 bases). The CDR3 has 15 amino acids. Looked up from germline, CDR1 is SGHAT and CDR2 is FQNNGV. Between the trimmed V and J ends, which lost 5 bases and 8 bases, there was a span of 21 bases. This chain's CDR3 is CASSPNSGTWGGYTF. As DNA, the CDR3 is TGTGCCAGCAGCCCCAACTCCGGGACTTGGGGGGGCTACACCTTC.

The chain employs TRBV5-5 and TRBJ2-5, with D perhaps TRBD2 (6 bases). Per the germline V gene, CDR1 is SGHKS and CDR2 is YYEKEE (reference sequence). CDR3 size: 14 residues. V was cut by 1 base and J by 2 bases, with 9 bases left in between. DNA of the CDR3: TGTGCCAGCAGCTTGCTGGGGGGACAAGAGACCCAGTACTTC. It encodes CASSLLGGQETQYF.

V gene TRBV7-2 combines with J gene TRBJ2-3; D possibly corresponds to TRBD2 (5 bases). CDR3 size: 15 residues. CDR1 is SGHTA and CDR2 is FQGNSA in the germline V gene. Deletions cut 2 bases from V and 2 bases from J, with 11 bases between. The CDR3: CASSLKRQDTDTQYF. CDR3 bases: TGTGCCAGCAGCTTAAAGCGGCAGGACACAGATACGCAGTATTTT.

This chain uses TRBV20-1 with TRBJ2-5; 9 bases map to TRBD2. Germline lookup yields CDR1 DFQATT and CDR2 SNEGSKA (reference sequence). The CDR3 consists of 15 residues. J was trimmed by 4 bases and V by 3 bases; bases with no gene match: 9. The CDR3 coding sequence is TGCAGTGCTAGTCAACAGCGGGGGGCTGGAGAGACCCAGTACTTC. This translates into CSASQQRGAGETQYF.

The chain employs TRBV18 and TRBJ2-7; 12 bases match TRBD2. The CDR3 length is 16 residues. V trimming: 3 bases; J trimming: 0 bases; junction bases outside the gene matches: 3. In germline, CDR1 is KGHSH, CDR2 LQKENI. This CDR3 is CASSPILAGGSYEQYF. CDR3 in DNA: TGTGCCAGCTCACCCATACTAGCGGGGGGCTCCTACGAGCAGTACTTC. Together with reference TRBV18 and TRBJ2-7, the CDR3 gives the full variable domain: NAGVMQNPRHLVRRRGQEARLRCSPMKGHSHVYWYRQLPEEGLKFMVYLQKENIIDESGMPKERFSAEFPKEGPSILRIQQVVRGDSAAYFCASSPILAGGSYEQYFGPGTRLTVT.

The J gene is TRBJ1-2, the V gene TRBV6-5, with D uncertain. The length of the CDR3 is 12 residues. Trimming took off 2 bases at V and 8 bases at J, with 9 bases between the two ends. Per germline, CDR1 MNHEY and CDR2 SVGAGI. The CDR3 reads CASSYSEGGYTF. CDR3 nucleotides: TGTGCCAGCAGTTACAGCGAGGGCGGCTACACCTTC.

J is TRBJ1-3 and V is TRBV6-6; 7 bases are shared with TRBD1. Germline CDR1 MNHNY, CDR2 SVGAGI (reference sequence). V lost 5 bases, J lost 2 bases, and 6 bases stayed unmatched. The CDR3 length is 15 residues. The DNA for the CDR3 is TGTGCCAGCAGTGATACAGGGGTCGCTGGAAACACCATATATTTT. It specifies CASSDTGVAGNTIYF.

DNA of the CDR3: TGTGCCAGCAACATACAGGTGGGGACTGAAGCTTTCTTT. This translates into CASNIQVGTEAFF. V is TRBV6-6 and J is TRBJ1-1; possible D gene TRBD1, 5 bases. V gave up 7 bases and J gave up 5 bases, with 14 bases separating them. The CDR3 is made up of 13 amino acids. Germline CDR1 MNHNY, CDR2 SVGAGI (reference sequence).

The CDR3 coding sequence is TGTGCCAGCAGTTTTACAGGGTCTCAGCCCCAGCATTTT. It is translated as CASSFTGSQPQHF. The chain carries TRBV6-5 and TRBJ1-5; weak D call: TRBD1 (6 bases). CDR3 length: 13 amino acids. V was shortened by 4 bases and J by 6 bases, with 10 bases between the two germline ends. The V gene's germline CDR1 is MNHEY and CDR2 SVGAGI.

A single count supports this clone. This chain links TRBV18 with TRBJ2-3; 13 positions match TRBD2. The junction had 7 bases not matched to a gene; V was cut back by 6 bases and J by 4 bases. The CDR3 consists of 16 residues. Germline V gives CDR1 KGHSH, CDR2 LQKENI. In DNA, the CDR3 is TGTGCCAGCTCGACGGGGACTAGCGGGGCGGCAGATACGCAGTATTTT. It translates to CASSTGTSGAADTQYF.

This chain joins TRBV5-1 and TRBJ1-1; a weak D match, TRBD1 (5 bases). Germline CDR1 is SGHRS and CDR2 is YFSETQ. The length of the CDR3 is 15 residues. V was cut by 0 bases and J by 4 bases, with 13 bases left in between. The CDR3 region is CASSLEWQGGTEAFF. CDR3 in DNA: TGCGCCAGCAGCTTGGAATGGCAGGGAGGCACTGAAGCTTTCTTT.

This rearrangement joins TRBV28 to TRBJ1-5, with D hard to call. Trimming removed 8 bases from V and 3 bases from J, with 8 bases in between. The CDR3 contains 12 residues. The germline V gene has CDR1 MDHEN and CDR2 SYDVKM. CDR3 bases: TGTGCCAGCGAGTCCTACAATCAGCCCCAGCATTTT. Translation gives CASESYNQPQHF.

The chain combines TRBV24-1 with TRBJ1-2; D perhaps matches TRBD1 (6 bases). Looked up from germline, CDR1 is KGHDR and CDR2 is SFDVKD. The length of the CDR3 is 15 residues. Trimming pared 1 base from V and 4 bases from J, leaving 12 bases between. The CDR3 spells CATSDLQGGSYGYTF. CDR3 nucleotides: TGTGCCACCAGTGATTTACAGGGCGGATCCTATGGCTACACCTTC.

This chain joins TRBV10-3 and TRBJ2-3; the D gene is possibly TRBD1 (6 bases). The germline CDR1 and CDR2 sequences are ENHRY and SYGVKD. V gave up 4 bases and J gave up 10 bases, with 12 bases separating them. This CDR3 region has 12 residues. CDR3 loop: CAISGQGSAQYF. The DNA for the CDR3 is TGTGCCATCAGTGGCCAGGGGTCGGCGCAGTATTTT.

J is TRBJ2-1 and V is TRBV5-4; possible D gene TRBD1, 5 bases. From germline, CDR1 is SGHNT and CDR2 YYREEE (reference sequence). Trimming removed 4 bases from V and 5 bases from J, with 25 bases in between. This CDR3 spans 18 amino acids. The CDR3 DNA follows: TGTGCCAGCAGCGATTGGCGAACAGGACCCCTCCCCCACAATGAGCAGTTCTTC. It codes for CASSDWRTGPLPHNEQFF.

This clone appeared a single time. The J gene is TRBJ1-1, the V gene TRBV5-1, with 9 positions matching TRBD1. After removal of 4 bases from V and 1 base from J, the junction contained 5 bases not matched to a gene. CDR3 length: 15 residues. Germline CDR1 and CDR2: SGHRS and YFSETQ. The CDR3 here is CASSGRQGGNTEAFF. As DNA, the CDR3 is TGCGCCAGCAGCGGCAGACAGGGGGGGAACACTGAAGCTTTCTTT.

The rearrangement uses TRBV5-4 and TRBJ1-1; D uncertain. This CDR3 is 13 amino acids long. Germline V gives CDR1 SGHNT, CDR2 YYREEE (reference sequence). V dropped 1 base and J dropped 1 base, with 5 bases sitting between them. The CDR3 region is CASSLSTNTEAFF. The CDR3 coding sequence is TGTGCCAGCAGCTTGTCTACGAACACTGAAGCTTTCTTT.

The chain employs TRBV19 and TRBJ1-1, with D maybe TRBD1 (6 bases). CDR3 length equals 16 residues. Germline assignment: CDR1 LNHDA and CDR2 SQIVND (reference sequence). Trimming pared 7 bases from V and 1 base from J, leaving 19 bases between. CDR3 coding DNA: TGTGCCAGTAAGCTCAACGGGGGGCTGGGGAACACTGAAGCTTTCTTT. It specifies CASKLNGGLGNTEAFF.

The gene calls are TRBV7-3 and TRBJ2-3; TRBD2 matches 9 bases. CDR1 and CDR2 (germline): SGHTA, FQGTGA. This CDR3 has 18 residues. Losses at the gene ends were 5 bases for V and 0 bases for J; bases not matched to a gene: 12. The CDR3 DNA reads as TGTGCCAGCAGCGAAACGGGGTTAGCGGGGGTTAGCACAGATACGCAGTATTTT. This encodes CASSETGLAGVSTDTQYF. The variable domain in full, with the rest retrieved from reference TRBV7-3 and TRBJ2-3, is GAGVSQTPSNKVTEKGKYVELRCDPISGHTALYWYRQSLGQGPEFLIYFQGTGAADDSGLPNDRFFAVRPEGSVSTLKIQRTERGDSAVYLCASSETGLAGVSTDTQYFGPGTRLTVL.

This clone appeared once. The chain couples TRBV7-2 to TRBJ2-6; maybe TRBD2 (6 bases). This CDR3 has 17 residues. Trimming pared 3 bases from V and 4 bases from J, leaving 16 bases between. CDR1 SGHTA and CDR2 FQGNSA come from the germline V gene. CDR3 nucleotide sequence: TGTGCCAGCAGCTTGGGGGGAGTGGCGCACGGGGCCAACGTCCTGACTTTC. Its protein is CASSLGGVAHGANVLTF.